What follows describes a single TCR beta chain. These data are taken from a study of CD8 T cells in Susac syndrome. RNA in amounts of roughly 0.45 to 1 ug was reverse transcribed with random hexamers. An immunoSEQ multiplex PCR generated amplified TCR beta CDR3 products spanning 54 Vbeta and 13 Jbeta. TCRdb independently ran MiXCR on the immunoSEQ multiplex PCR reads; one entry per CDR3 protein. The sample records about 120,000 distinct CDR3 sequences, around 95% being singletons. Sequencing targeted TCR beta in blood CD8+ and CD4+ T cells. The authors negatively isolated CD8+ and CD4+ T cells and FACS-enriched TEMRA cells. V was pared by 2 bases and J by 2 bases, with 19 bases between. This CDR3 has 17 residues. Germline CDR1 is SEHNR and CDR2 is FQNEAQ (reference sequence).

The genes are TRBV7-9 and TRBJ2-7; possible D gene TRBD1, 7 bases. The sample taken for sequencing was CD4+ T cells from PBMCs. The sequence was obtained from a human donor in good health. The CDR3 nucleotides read TGTGCCAGCAGCTTATCCTATCAGGGGGGCATGACCTACGAGCAGTACTTC. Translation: CASSLSYQGGMTYEQYF.